This T cell receptor (beta chain) was profiled in a study of cytomegalovirus exposure and HLA in healthy donors. Study details: Drawn from HLA-typed donors, tens of millions of unique TCRs were held in an early data release.

Germline V gene data show CDR1 as SGHRS and CDR2 as YFSETQ. This CDR3 comprises 16 residues. V dropped 1 base and J dropped 2 bases, with 12 bases sitting between them. Both 60 Vbeta primers and 13 Jbeta primers went into the PCR. Method: immunoSEQ multiplex PCR; TCRdb's copy keeps in-frame clones and lacks some. Of some 120,000 clones in the sample, around 80% are singletons; the top ten hold around 9.9%. The sample holds one count of this clone. Its antigen is undetermined. Regarding the study as a whole: Later analysis associated a missense DCLRE1C variant with TCR beta V- and J-gene trimming. The study found most TCR sequences rare, yet found some public TCRs in many donors.

This chain joins TRBV5-1 and TRBJ1-4; D gene unclear. The sequencing sample was made of PBMCs. The source is a man between 25 and 39 years old in good health and CMV-seropositive. CDR3 nucleotides: TGCGCCAGCAGCTTGTATCCAGGCGTCACTAATGAAAAACTGTTTTTT. Translating it yields CASSLYPGVTNEKLFF.